Listed below are T cell receptor beta chains from one sample, sequenced in a study of T-cell reconstitution after alpha-beta-depleted transplantation in children. TCRdb itself ran the PCR reads through MiXCR, one entry per CDR3 protein. The repertoire consists of about 600,000 distinct CDR3 sequences, with under 15% occurring once and the leading ten covering 2.2%. The material sequenced was PBMCs, mostly from graft donor cells, taken 360 days after TCRalphabeta/CD19-depleted stem cell transplant. The receptors here all came from a male patient younger than 18 who had a stem cell transplant for acute myeloid leukemia, so the T cells may come from the graft donor. CDR3s include the opening cysteine and the closing phenylalanine or tryptophan. The D gene is left open where the match is weak. Only some rows state a clone size, as once, few, many or a class for expanded clones.

D,J,size,V,CDR3,DNA
-,TRBJ1-2,many,TRBV6-2/TRBV6-3,CASNHDTLRYSGGYTF,TGTGCCAGCAACCACGATACCCTCAGGTACAGCGGTGGCTACACCTTC
TRBD1,TRBJ2-7,-,TRBV12-3/TRBV12-4,CASSLYLGQGSDGEQYF,TGTGCCAGCAGTTTGTATTTGGGACAGGGCAGCGACGGGGAGCAGTACTTC
-,TRBJ2-1,many,TRBV29-1,CSVRRLHNEQFF,TGCAGCGTTCGGAGACTACACAATGAGCAGTTCTTC
-,TRBJ2-3,-,TRBV4-3,CASRRQVGTDTQYF,TGCGCCAGCAGGCGGCAGGTGGGCACAGATACGCAGTATTTT
-,TRBJ1-5,-,TRBV5-1,CASWTAFYSNQPQHF,TGCGCCAGCTGGACAGCTTTCTATAGCAATCAGCCCCAGCATTTT
-,TRBJ1-4,-,TRBV6-5,CASSLGGIATNEKLFF,TGTGCCAGCAGTTTGGGAGGAATTGCAACTAATGAAAAACTGTTTTTT
-,TRBJ1-5,-,TRBV20-1,CSAEGLDQPQHF,TGCAGTGCCGAGGGTTTGGATCAGCCCCAGCATTTT
TRBD1,TRBJ1-1,many,TRBV5-1,CASRLGKTGGRTEAFF,TGCGCCAGCAGGCTGGGAAAAACAGGGGGCAGAACTGAAGCTTTCTTT
TRBD1,TRBJ2-1,-,TRBV2,CASSLPGGLHNEQFF,TGTGCCAGCAGTCTCCCAGGGGGTTTACACAATGAGCAGTTCTTC
-,TRBJ2-7,few,TRBV7-2,CASSGYSIAYEQYF,TGTGCCAGCAGCGGGTACAGCATTGCCTACGAGCAGTACTTC
-,TRBJ2-7,few,TRBV6-2/TRBV6-3,CASSYSPQIYEQYF,TGTGCCAGCAGTTACTCACCCCAGATCTACGAGCAGTACTTC
-,TRBJ2-7,-,TRBV7-2,CASSLPPKPYEQYF,TGTGCCAGCAGCCTCCCCCCTAAACCCTACGAGCAGTACTTC
-,TRBJ2-1,few,TRBV20-1,CSARDRELPYNEQFF,TGCAGTGCTAGAGATCGGGAGCTACCCTACAATGAGCAGTTCTTC
-,TRBJ2-1,-,TRBV20-1,CSASPGQYNEQFF,TGCAGTGCTAGCCCCGGACAGTACAATGAGCAGTTCTTC
TRBD1,TRBJ2-1,many,TRBV20-1,CSALTGASSYNEQFF,TGCAGTGCCCTTACAGGGGCTAGCTCCTACAATGAGCAGTTCTTC
-,TRBJ2-2,many,TRBV4-2,CASRETRSSFTGELFF,TGTGCCAGCCGAGAGACAAGGAGTAGTTTCACCGGGGAGCTGTTTTTT
TRBD2,TRBJ2-7,few,TRBV28,CAIRSGRAYEQYF,TGTGCCATACGTAGCGGGAGGGCGTACGAGCAGTACTTC
-,TRBJ2-5,few,TRBV7-9,CASSRSWLSQETQYF,TGTGCCAGCAGCCGTAGTTGGCTCTCCCAAGAGACCCAGTACTTC
TRBD1,TRBJ2-7,-,TRBV28,CASSFFGTGSYEQYF,TGTGCCAGCAGTTTTTTCGGGACAGGGTCCTACGAGCAGTACTTC
-,TRBJ2-3,-,TRBV7-9,CASSPVGRGNTQYF,TGTGCCAGCAGCCCAGTAGGACGAGGAAATACGCAGTATTTT
TRBD2,TRBJ2-2,few,TRBV6-2/TRBV6-3,CASGWRAGVTNTGELFF,TGTGCCAGCGGTTGGAGGGCGGGAGTCACGAACACCGGGGAGCTGTTTTTT
-,TRBJ2-1,few,TRBV4-2,CASSRIVGGGGYNEQFF,TGTGCCAGCAGCCGAATAGTGGGAGGGGGGGGCTACAATGAGCAGTTCTTC
TRBD2,TRBJ2-1,-,TRBV5-1,CASSFGLADSYNEQFF,TGCGCCAGCAGCTTCGGACTAGCCGACTCCTACAATGAGCAGTTCTTC
TRBD1,TRBJ1-2,few,TRBV6-6,CASRDREGRGYTF,TGTGCCAGCAGAGACAGGGAAGGTCGAGGCTACACCTTC
TRBD1,TRBJ2-7,-,TRBV29-1,CSVGQVDQYEQYF,TGCAGCGTAGGACAGGTTGATCAATACGAGCAGTACTTC
TRBD2,TRBJ2-1,-,TRBV4-2,CASSPNPSGSSYNEQFF,TGTGCCAGCAGCCCAAACCCTAGCGGGAGCTCCTACAATGAGCAGTTCTTC
-,TRBJ2-5,many,TRBV12-3/TRBV12-4,CASSLPTWYQETQYF,TGTGCCAGCAGCCTCCCTACCTGGTACCAAGAGACCCAGTACTTC
-,TRBJ2-2,few,TRBV20-1,CSARAYDSYTGELFF,TGCAGTGCTAGAGCATATGACTCCTACACCGGGGAGCTGTTTTTT
-,TRBJ2-1,-,TRBV2,CASSDDSGVYNEQFF,TGTGCCAGCAGTGACGATAGCGGAGTCTACAATGAGCAGTTCTTC
TRBD2,TRBJ2-2,-,TRBV5-5,CASSLGSGRGAGELFF,TGTGCCAGCAGCTTGGGCAGCGGGAGGGGAGCCGGGGAGCTGTTTTTT
TRBD1,TRBJ1-4,many,TRBV6-5,CASSYRGPNEKLFF,TGTGCCAGCAGTTACAGGGGGCCGAATGAAAAACTGTTTTTT
-,TRBJ2-1,-,TRBV29-1,CSVVDGRSYNEQFF,TGCAGCGTTGTCGACGGCCGCTCCTACAATGAGCAGTTCTTC
-,TRBJ2-5,many,TRBV9,CASSPESGIYQETQYF,TGTGCCAGCAGCCCCGAGTCCGGGATCTACCAAGAGACCCAGTACTTC
-,TRBJ2-7,many,TRBV29-1,CSVVPQQHEQYF,TGCAGCGTTGTCCCACAGCAGCACGAGCAGTACTTC
-,TRBJ1-2,-,TRBV7-6,CASSPRGDTF,TGTGCCAGCAGCCCCCGCGGGGACACCTTC
-,TRBJ2-1,-,TRBV29-1,CSDGGVSDNEQFF,TGCAGCGATGGGGGAGTAAGCGACAATGAGCAGTTCTTC
TRBD2,TRBJ2-1,many,TRBV12-3/TRBV12-4,CASSLNAGGPNEQFF,TGTGCCAGCAGTTTAAATGCGGGAGGGCCCAATGAGCAGTTCTTC
-,TRBJ2-5,many,TRBV5-6,CASSWTKETQYF,TGTGCCAGCAGCTGGACTAAAGAGACCCAGTACTTC
-,TRBJ2-7,-,TRBV12-5,CASGPRSEGEAYEQYF,TGTGCTAGTGGTCCCCGAAGTGAGGGGGAGGCCTACGAGCAGTACTTC
TRBD2,TRBJ2-4,many,TRBV5-1,CASSLGLAGVSRNIQYF,TGCGCCAGCAGCCTAGGACTAGCGGGAGTCTCGAGGAACATTCAGTACTTC
-,TRBJ2-3,few,TRBV11-2,CASSLVGSPLASTDTQYF,TGTGCCAGCAGCTTAGTAGGATCTCCACTTGCCTCCACAGATACGCAGTATTTT
TRBD2,TRBJ2-7,-,TRBV4-3,CASSQDWGLGTYEQYF,TGCGCCAGCAGCCAAGATTGGGGACTAGGCACCTACGAGCAGTACTTC
-,TRBJ2-7,few,TRBV28,CASKDSEQYF,TGTGCCAGCAAGGACAGCGAGCAGTACTTC